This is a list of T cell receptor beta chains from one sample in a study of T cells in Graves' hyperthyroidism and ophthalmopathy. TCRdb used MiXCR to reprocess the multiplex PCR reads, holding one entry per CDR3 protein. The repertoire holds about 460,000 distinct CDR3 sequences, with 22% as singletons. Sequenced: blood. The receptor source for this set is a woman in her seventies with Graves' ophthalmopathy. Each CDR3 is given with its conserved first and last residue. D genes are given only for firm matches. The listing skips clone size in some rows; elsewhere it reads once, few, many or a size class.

TGTGCCACCAGGAACCAGGGGGGGGGGGAGCTGTTTTTT,CATRNQGGGELFF,NA,TRBJ2-2,13,TRBV24-1,NA
TGTGCCAGCAGCCAAGGAGGGCCGCGGTCCTACGAGCAGTACTTC,CASSQGGPRSYEQYF,NA,TRBJ2-7,15,TRBV28,NA
TGCGCCAGCAGTGACCGCAGACTAGCGGGAGACGCAGATACGCAGTATTTT,CASSDRRLAGDADTQYF,NA,TRBJ2-3,17,TRBV10-1,TRBD2
TGCGCCAGCAGCTTGGGTCAGCGGTACGAGCAGTACTTC,CASSLGQRYEQYF,many,TRBJ2-7,13,TRBV5-1,NA
TGTGCCAGCAGTCCCGGGACGGCGCCGAACACTGAAGCTTTCTTT,CASSPGTAPNTEAFF,few,TRBJ1-1,15,TRBV27,NA
TGCGCCAGCAGCTTGGGAAGCGGGACGGGTGAGCAGTTCTTC,CASSLGSGTGEQFF,many,TRBJ2-1,14,TRBV5-1,TRBD2
TGTGCCAGCCTCGGACAGGCCTCCTACGAGCAGTACTTC,CASLGQASYEQYF,many,TRBJ2-7,13,TRBV2,TRBD1
TGTGCCAGCAAACAGACAGGGCCCGCCGAGACCCAGTACTTC,CASKQTGPAETQYF,NA,TRBJ2-5,14,TRBV28,TRBD1
TGTGCCAGCAGCGAAGGCAGGGAGAGTGGCTACACCTTC,CASSEGRESGYTF,NA,TRBJ1-2,13,TRBV7-3,NA
TGTGCCAGCTCGGAGGAAGTGGCGCAGTACTTC,CASSEEVAQYF,few,TRBJ2-7,11,TRBV2,NA
TGTGCCAGCAGTGACGGGACCGGCCCTGAAGCTTTCTTT,CASSDGTGPEAFF,many,TRBJ1-1,13,TRBV2,NA
TGCGCCAGCAGCTTGGTTGTGGGCCCTCGAGAGACCCAGTACTTC,CASSLVVGPRETQYF,few,TRBJ2-5,15,TRBV5-1,NA
TGTGCCAGCAGCTCCCAATCAGGGGGTGGGCAGCCCCAGCATTTT,CASSSQSGGGQPQHF,few,TRBJ1-5,15,TRBV7-2,TRBD1
TGTGCCAGCAGGGGAATGACAGGGAGTTCACCCCTCCACTTT,CASRGMTGSSPLHF,few,TRBJ1-6,14,TRBV2,TRBD1
TGTGCCAGCAGCCGGGACAGGGTTGCCTACAATGAGCAGTTCTTC,CASSRDRVAYNEQFF,many,TRBJ2-1,15,TRBV7-8,TRBD1
TGCGCCAGCAGCAAAGATAGGGCCCTTCCCTATGGCTACACCTTC,CASSKDRALPYGYTF,NA,TRBJ1-2,15,TRBV4-1,NA
TGCAGTGCCACGTCGAACCAGAACTATGGCTACACCTTC,CSATSNQNYGYTF,NA,TRBJ1-2,13,TRBV20-1,NA
TGTGCCAGCAGTGCTCCATGGGGGACCGATGATACAGATACGCAGTATTTT,CASSAPWGTDDTDTQYF,many,TRBJ2-3,17,TRBV2,NA
TGTGCTAGTGGACCCACGGGGAACACTGAAGCTTTCTTT,CASGPTGNTEAFF,few,TRBJ1-1,13,TRBV12-5,NA
TGCGCCAGCAGCCAAGAGTCAGGGCCTCTCCCTGAGCAGTACTTC,CASSQESGPLPEQYF,few,TRBJ2-7,15,TRBV4-3,NA
TGTGCTAGTGGTCGCTTCAACTACGAGCAGTACTTC,CASGRFNYEQYF,NA,TRBJ2-7,12,TRBV12-5,NA
TGTGCCAGCAGTTACGATCCAACTAACTATGGCTACACCTTC,CASSYDPTNYGYTF,NA,TRBJ1-2,14,TRBV6-5,NA
TGTGCCAGCAGATCTCTCGGGGACTATGGCTACACCTTC,CASRSLGDYGYTF,many,TRBJ1-2,13,TRBV2,NA
TGCGCCAGCAGCCGGGCGGACCAAGCCTACAATGAGCAGTTCTTC,CASSRADQAYNEQFF,few,TRBJ2-1,15,TRBV4-1,NA